Below, 4 T cell receptor beta chains from the same sample are listed, as sequenced in a study of T cells in localized non-small cell lung cancer. TCRdb keeps only in-frame clones here, not all; method: immunoSEQ multiplex PCR. The data hold about 33,000 clones, with about nine tenths observed a single time. The material sequenced was peripheral blood, taken before any cancer treatment. These receptors all come from a male donor older than 55 with stage III lung adenocarcinoma.

This chain connects TRBV6-1 to TRBJ1-1; D gene ambiguous. This CDR3 is 14 amino acids long. Germline CDR1 MNHNS, CDR2 SASEGT. V lost 1 base and J 0 bases, leaving 6 bases between the germline ends. CDR3 DNA: TGTGCCAGCAGTGAAGTGAACATGAACACTGAAGCTTTCTTT. Amino acids: CASSEVNMNTEAFF.

The chain has TRBV9 and TRBJ1-2; maybe TRBD1 (5 bases). This CDR3 contains 13 residues. V was pared by 8 bases and J by 2 bases, with 13 bases between. CDR1 and CDR2 (germline): SGDLS, YYNGEE. This chain's CDR3 is CASGAGPNYGYTF. The CDR3 coding sequence is TGTGCCAGTGGGGCAGGGCCCAACTATGGCTACACCTTC.

In its sample, this clone was seen once. This chain uses TRBV13 with TRBJ2-5; D might be TRBD1 (5 bases). Per germline, CDR1 PRHDT and CDR2 FYEKMQ (reference sequence). Trimming pared 3 bases from V and 4 bases from J, leaving 15 bases between. The CDR3 is 15 residues long. CDR3 DNA sequence: TGTGCCAGCAGCTTCAGGGATTGGGGCCGAGAGACCCAGTACTTC. This translates into CASSFRDWGRETQYF.

J is TRBJ1-5 and V is TRBV5-4; D may be TRBD1 (6 bases). The germline gives CDR1 SGHNT, CDR2 YYREEE (reference sequence). V was clipped by 3 bases and J by 3 bases, with 13 bases between them. The CDR3 spans 15 residues. The CDR3 reads CASSSGGKTNQPQHF. The CDR3 coding sequence is TGTGCCAGCAGCTCGGGGGGCAAAACCAATCAGCCCCAGCATTTT. Combining the CDR3 with reference TRBV5-4 and TRBJ1-5 gives the whole variable domain ETGVTQSPTHLIKTRGQQVTLRCSSQSGHNTVSWYQQALGQGPQFIFQYYREEENGRGNFPPRFSGLQFPNYSSELNVNALELDDSALYLCASSSGGKTNQPQHFGDGTRLSIL.